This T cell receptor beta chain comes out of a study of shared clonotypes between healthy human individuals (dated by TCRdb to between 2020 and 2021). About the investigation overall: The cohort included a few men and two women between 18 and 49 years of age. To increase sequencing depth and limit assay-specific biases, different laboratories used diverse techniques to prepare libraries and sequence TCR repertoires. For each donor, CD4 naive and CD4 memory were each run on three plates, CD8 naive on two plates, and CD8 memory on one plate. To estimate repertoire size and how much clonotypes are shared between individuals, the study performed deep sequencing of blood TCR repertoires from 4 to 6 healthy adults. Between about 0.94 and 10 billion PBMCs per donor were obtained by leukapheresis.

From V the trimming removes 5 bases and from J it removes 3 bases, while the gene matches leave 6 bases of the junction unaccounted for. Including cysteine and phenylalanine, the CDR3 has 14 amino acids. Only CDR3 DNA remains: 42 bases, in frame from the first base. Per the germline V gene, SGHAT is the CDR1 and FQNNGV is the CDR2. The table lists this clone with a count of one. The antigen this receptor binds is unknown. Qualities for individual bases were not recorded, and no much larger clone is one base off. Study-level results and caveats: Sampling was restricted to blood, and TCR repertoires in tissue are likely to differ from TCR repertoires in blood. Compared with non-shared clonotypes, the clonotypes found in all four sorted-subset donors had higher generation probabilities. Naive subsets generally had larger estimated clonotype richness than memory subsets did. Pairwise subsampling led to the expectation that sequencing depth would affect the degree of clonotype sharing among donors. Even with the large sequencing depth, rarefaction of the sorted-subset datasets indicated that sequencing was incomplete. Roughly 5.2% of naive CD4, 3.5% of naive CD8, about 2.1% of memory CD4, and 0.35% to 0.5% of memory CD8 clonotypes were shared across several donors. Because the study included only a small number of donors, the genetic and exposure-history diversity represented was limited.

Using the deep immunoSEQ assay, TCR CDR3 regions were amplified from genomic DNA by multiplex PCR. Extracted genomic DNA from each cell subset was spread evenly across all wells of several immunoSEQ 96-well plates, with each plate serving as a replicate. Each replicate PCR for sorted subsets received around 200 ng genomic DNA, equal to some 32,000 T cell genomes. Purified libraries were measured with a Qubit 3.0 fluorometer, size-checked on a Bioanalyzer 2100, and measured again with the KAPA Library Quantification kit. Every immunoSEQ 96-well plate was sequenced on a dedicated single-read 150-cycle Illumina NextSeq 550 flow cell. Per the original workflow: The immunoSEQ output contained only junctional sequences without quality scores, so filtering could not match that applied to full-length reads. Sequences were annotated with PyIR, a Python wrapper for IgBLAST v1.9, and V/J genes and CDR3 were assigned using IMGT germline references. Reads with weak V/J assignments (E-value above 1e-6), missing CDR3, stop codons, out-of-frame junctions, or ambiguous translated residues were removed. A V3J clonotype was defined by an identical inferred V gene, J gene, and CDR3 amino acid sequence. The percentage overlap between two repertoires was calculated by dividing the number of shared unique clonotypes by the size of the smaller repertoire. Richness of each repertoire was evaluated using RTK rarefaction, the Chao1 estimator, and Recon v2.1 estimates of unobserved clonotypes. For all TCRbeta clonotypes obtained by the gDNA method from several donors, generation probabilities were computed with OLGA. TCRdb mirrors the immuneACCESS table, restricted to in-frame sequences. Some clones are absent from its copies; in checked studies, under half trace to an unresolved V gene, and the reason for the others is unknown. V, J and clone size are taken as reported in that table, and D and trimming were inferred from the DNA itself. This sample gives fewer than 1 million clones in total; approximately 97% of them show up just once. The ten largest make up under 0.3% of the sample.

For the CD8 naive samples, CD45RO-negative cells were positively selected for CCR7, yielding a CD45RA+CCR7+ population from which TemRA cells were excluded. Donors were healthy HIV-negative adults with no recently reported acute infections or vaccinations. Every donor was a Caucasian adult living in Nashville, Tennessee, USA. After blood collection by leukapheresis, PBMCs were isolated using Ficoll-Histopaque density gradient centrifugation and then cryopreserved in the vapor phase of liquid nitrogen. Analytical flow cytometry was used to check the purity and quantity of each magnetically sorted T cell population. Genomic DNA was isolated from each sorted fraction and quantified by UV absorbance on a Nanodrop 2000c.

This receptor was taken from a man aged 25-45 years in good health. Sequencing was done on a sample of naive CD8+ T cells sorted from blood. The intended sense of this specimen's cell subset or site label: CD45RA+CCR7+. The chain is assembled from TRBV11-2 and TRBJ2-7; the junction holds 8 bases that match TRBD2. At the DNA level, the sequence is TGTGCCAGCAGCGCCAGCGGGAGCCTCTACGAGCAGTACTTC. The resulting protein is CASSASGSLYEQYF. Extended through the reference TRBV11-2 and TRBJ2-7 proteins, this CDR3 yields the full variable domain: EAGVAQSPRYKIIEKRQSVAFWCNPISGHATLYWYQQILGQGPKLLIQFQNNGVVDDSQLPKDRFSAERLKGVDSTLKIQPAKLEDSAVYLCASSASGSLYEQYFGPGTRLTVT.